This T cell receptor (beta chain) was retrieved from a study of blood T cells in healthy people across ages. Combining a sample-barcoded 5' primer with a J-beta primer mix, a second PCR ran for roughly 7 to 12 cycles. A minimum of 2.5 million CDR3-containing paired-end reads was obtained for each sample. One entry per CDR3 protein, called by TCRdb with MiXCR from the 5' RACE reads. The table records 1.4 million to 1.5 million distinct CDR3 sequences, approximately 42% of them present only once. The trim removed 2 bases at V and 6 bases at J, leaving 2 bases unmatched. Per germline, CDR1 LNHNV and CDR2 YYDKDF (reference sequence). The CDR3 sequence is 14 residues long.

The sample consisted of blood. The clonotype was recovered from a woman between 18 and 30 years old in good health. The chain is built from TRBV15 and TRBJ2-2; 8 bases match TRBD1. The CDR3 spells CATSRLQGAGELFF. The CDR3 DNA sequence: TGTGCCACCAGCAGACTACAGGGGGCCGGGGAGCTGTTTTTT.